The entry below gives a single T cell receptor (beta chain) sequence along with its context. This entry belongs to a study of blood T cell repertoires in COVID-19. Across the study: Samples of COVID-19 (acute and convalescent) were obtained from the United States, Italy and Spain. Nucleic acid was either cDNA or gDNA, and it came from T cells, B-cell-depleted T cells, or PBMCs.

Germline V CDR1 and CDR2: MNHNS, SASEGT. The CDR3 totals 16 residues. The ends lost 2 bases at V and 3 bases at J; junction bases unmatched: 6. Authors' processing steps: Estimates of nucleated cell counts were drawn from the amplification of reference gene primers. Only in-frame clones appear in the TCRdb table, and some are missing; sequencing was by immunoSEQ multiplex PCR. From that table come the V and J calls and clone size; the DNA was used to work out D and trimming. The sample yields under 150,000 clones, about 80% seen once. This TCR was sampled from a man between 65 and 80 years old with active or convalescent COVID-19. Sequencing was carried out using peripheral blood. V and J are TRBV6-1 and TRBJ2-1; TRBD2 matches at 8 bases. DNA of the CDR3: TGTGCCAGCAGTGAACTCTATCTAGCGGGCTACAATGAGCAGTTCTTC. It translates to CASSELYLAGYNEQFF.